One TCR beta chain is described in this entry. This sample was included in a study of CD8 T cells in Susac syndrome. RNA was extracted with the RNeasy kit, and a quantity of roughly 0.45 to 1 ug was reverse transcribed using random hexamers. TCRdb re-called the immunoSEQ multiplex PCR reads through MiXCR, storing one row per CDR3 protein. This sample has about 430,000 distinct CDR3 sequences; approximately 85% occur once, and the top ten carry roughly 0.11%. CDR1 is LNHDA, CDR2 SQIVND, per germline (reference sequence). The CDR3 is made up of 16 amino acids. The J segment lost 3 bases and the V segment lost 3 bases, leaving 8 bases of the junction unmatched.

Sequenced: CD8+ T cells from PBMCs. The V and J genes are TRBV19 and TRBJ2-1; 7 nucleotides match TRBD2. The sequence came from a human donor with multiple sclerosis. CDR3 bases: TGTGCCAGTAGTATCGCGACGGGAGGCCTCTACAATGAGCAGTTCTTC. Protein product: CASSIATGGLYNEQFF.